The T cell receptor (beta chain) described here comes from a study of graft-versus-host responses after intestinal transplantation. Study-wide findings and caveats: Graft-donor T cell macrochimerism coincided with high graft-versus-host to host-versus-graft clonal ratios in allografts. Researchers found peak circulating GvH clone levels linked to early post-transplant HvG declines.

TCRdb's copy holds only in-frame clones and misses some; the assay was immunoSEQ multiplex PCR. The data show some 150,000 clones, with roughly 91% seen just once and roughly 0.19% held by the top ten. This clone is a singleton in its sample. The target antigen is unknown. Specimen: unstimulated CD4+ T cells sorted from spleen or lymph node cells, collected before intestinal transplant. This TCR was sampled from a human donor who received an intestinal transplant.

CDR3 sequence reads: CASSERIGQRNTIYF. CDR3 bases: TGTGCCAGCAGTGAAAGGATAGGACAGCGAAACACCATATATTTT. V is TRBV25-1 and J is TRBJ1-3; D perhaps matches TRBD1 (6 bases). Germline V CDR1 and CDR2: MGHDK, SYGVNS. The CDR3 has 15 amino acids. Trimming left V 2 bases short and J 5 bases short, with 13 bases between. Full variable domain (missing parts from reference TRBV25-1 and TRBJ1-3): EADIYQTPRYLVIGTGKKITLECSQTMGHDKMYWYQQDPGMELHLIHYSYGVNSTEKGDLSSESTVSRIRTEHFPLTLESARPSHTSQYLCASSERIGQRNTIYFGEGSWLTVV.